This entry describes one TCR beta chain. Primers: 60 Vbeta forward and 13 Jbeta reverse. The table came from immunoSEQ multiplex PCR; TCRdb's copy has only in-frame clones and leaves some out. The top ten hold around 3.6% of the sample, which has 150,000 or so clones, roughly 80% seen once. The data originate from a study of cytomegalovirus exposure and HLA in healthy donors. V was pared by 0 bases and J by 4 bases, with 2 bases of the junction left unmatched. The length of the CDR3 is 15 residues. Germline CDR1 and CDR2: SGHRS and YFSETQ. The V call is TRBV5-1, the J call TRBJ2-5; 11 nucleotides align to TRBD1. The TCR sequence derives from a woman between 35 and 50 years old in good health and CMV-seronegative. The sequencing input was PBMCs. The CDR3 is CASSLVGQGVETQYF. The CDR3, as DNA: TGCGCCAGCAGCTTGGTGGGACAGGGGGTAGAGACCCAGTACTTC. Full variable domain (rest looked up from reference TRBV5-1 and TRBJ2-5): KAGVTQTPRYLIKTRGQQVTLSCSPISGHRSVSWYQQTPGQGLQFLFEYFSETQRNKGNFPGRFSGRQFSNSRSEMNVSTLELGDSALYLCASSLVGQGVETQYFGPGTRLLVL.